One sample yielded the 32 T cell receptor beta chains listed below, sequenced in a study of T-cell memory formation after mild COVID-19. MiXCR was run by TCRdb on the 5' RACE reads, yielding one entry per CDR3 protein. The table has around 310,000 distinct CDR3 sequences, over 11% seen once. The sample consisted of PBMCs or a T cell subset sorted from them (not recorded which). These receptor sequences come from a man aged 18 to 35 who had mild COVID-19 (a few samples of this study predate the infection). Cell type and time point are not known.

J is TRBJ2-1 and V is TRBV4-1; TRBD1 or TRBD2 may be the D gene (5 bases each). This CDR3 contains 12 residues. Deletions cut 5 bases from V and 7 bases from J, with 9 bases between. CDR1 and CDR2 from the germline V gene are MGHRA and YSYEKL. The chain's CDR3 is CASSGGVNEQFF. The DNA for the CDR3 is TGCGCCAGCAGCGGGGGTGTTAATGAGCAGTTCTTC.

V and J are TRBV10-3 and TRBJ2-7, with 10 nucleotides matching TRBD1. This CDR3 has 14 amino acids. The germline CDR1 and CDR2 sequences are ENHRY and SYGVKD. Trimming took 10 bases from V and 6 from J; bases not matched to a gene: 12. This CDR3 is CATRDRGPEVEQYF. The CDR3 DNA reads TGTGCCACCCGGGACAGGGGTCCGGAGGTCGAGCAGTACTTC.

This clonotype was counted a few times. V is TRBV4-1 and J is TRBJ2-7, with 12 positions matching TRBD2. CDR3 length equals 15 residues. The ends lost 1 base at V and 2 bases at J; junction bases unmatched: 0. Germline values: CDR1 MGHRA, CDR2 YSYEKL. The CDR3 DNA sequence: TGCGCCAGCAGCCAAGGGACTAGCGGGGCCTACGAGCAGTACGTC. Residues: CASSQGTSGAYEQYV.

The chain combines TRBV6-5 with TRBJ2-1; 7 nucleotides agree with TRBD2. CDR3 length: 13 amino acids. Germline lookup yields CDR1 MNHEY and CDR2 SVGAGI. V was clipped by 5 bases and J by 16 bases; unmatched bases: 14. The CDR3 sequence: CASSPPGGRGGFF. For the CDR3, the DNA is TGTGCCAGCAGTCCCCCTGGTGGGAGGGGTGGCTTCTTC.

The chain employs TRBV6-4 and TRBJ2-7; 11 nucleotides match TRBD2. The CDR3 consists of 16 residues. With 0 bases clipped from V and 2 bases from J, the junction kept 3 bases outside the gene matches. Per the germline V gene, CDR1 is MRHNA and CDR2 is SNTAGT. The CDR3 spells CASSDSTSGEPYEQYV. In DNA, the CDR3 is TGTGCCAGCAGTGACTCGACTAGCGGGGAACCCTACGAGCAGTACGTC.

This clonotype was found a few times. V is TRBV29-1 and J is TRBJ2-1; no firm D call. Deletions cut 5 bases from V and 9 bases from J, with 8 bases between. CDR1 is SQVTM and CDR2 is ANQGSEA in the germline V gene. CDR3 length: 10 amino acids. CDR3 sequence (DNA): TGCAGCGTTAAAGTCGGTGAGCAGTTCTTC. It yields the protein CSVKVGEQFF.

The rearrangement uses TRBV12-3 or TRBV12-4 and TRBJ2-1; 7 bases are shared with TRBD2. The CDR3 is made up of 14 amino acids. V was clipped by 7 bases and J by 4 bases; unmatched bases: 7. The chain's CDR3 is CASNERGPYNEQFF. The CDR3 DNA reads as TGTGCCAGCAACGAGCGGGGCCCTTACAATGAGCAGTTCTTC.

The chain uses TRBV5-1 and TRBJ1-2; D is ambiguous. This CDR3 has 15 residues. With 1 base removed from V and 3 bases from J, the gap between germline ends came to 13 bases. Germline CDR1 and CDR2: SGHRS and YFSETQ. The chain's CDR3 is CASSLTATGYYGYTF. CDR3 in DNA: TGCGCCAGCAGCTTGACAGCCACGGGATACTATGGCTACACCTTC.

This clonotype was detected ten times or more. V gene TRBV11-2 combines with J gene TRBJ2-3, with 14 bases aligning to TRBD2. The CDR3 consists of 14 residues. Germline V gene sequence: CDR1 SGHAT, CDR2 FQNNGV. Germline trimming cut 5 bases from V and 9 bases from J; bases unmatched to any gene: 4. CDR3 DNA sequence: TGTGCCAGCAGCACCTGGACTAGCGGGGGGACGCAGTATTTT. Translation: CASSTWTSGGTQYF.

This sequence joins TRBV19 and TRBJ1-5; D ambiguous. The V and J ends lost 1 base and 7 bases respectively, with 8 bases between them. The CDR3 spans 13 residues. Germline V gene data show CDR1 as LNHDA and CDR2 as SQIVND (reference sequence). CDR3 amino acids: CASSIGYGQPQHF. Here the CDR3 DNA reads TGTGCCAGTAGTATAGGGTACGGACAGCCCCAGCATTTT.

The chain carries TRBV5-1 and TRBJ2-1, with D perhaps TRBD2 (6 bases). Per the germline V gene, CDR1 is SGHRS and CDR2 is YFSETQ. The V and J ends lost 0 bases and 4 bases respectively, with 14 bases between them. This CDR3 spans 16 amino acids. The CDR3 region has the DNA TGCGCCAGCAGCTTGGCCCGGGGGAAGGCTTACAATGAGCAGTTCTTC. This sequence encodes CASSLARGKAYNEQFF.

This clonotype was found many times. J is TRBJ1-5 and V is TRBV5-1; D is uncertain. Between the trimmed V and J ends, which lost 0 bases and 6 bases, there was a span of 10 bases. The CDR3 sequence is 14 residues long. CDR1 is SGHRS and CDR2 is YFSETQ in the germline V gene. CDR3 coding DNA: TGCGCCAGCAGCTTGGCCGAGGGTGGTCAGCCCCAGCATTTT. Its protein product is CASSLAEGGQPQHF.

This chain joins TRBV4-1 and TRBJ1-5; D is possibly TRBD1 (5 bases). The CDR3 contains 15 residues. CDR1 and CDR2 (germline): MGHRA, YSYEKL. Trimming took off 1 base at V and 1 base at J, with 8 bases between the two ends. CDR3 in DNA: TGCGCCAGCAGCCAAGTGGGGGGGAGCAATCAGCCCCAGCATTTT. Protein product: CASSQVGGSNQPQHF.

The chain joins TRBV7-2 to TRBJ1-1; D gene ambiguous. Deletions cut 0 bases from V and 4 bases from J, with 9 bases between. Germline V gene data show CDR1 as SGHTA and CDR2 as FQGNSA. CDR3 length equals 14 residues. Written as DNA, the CDR3 is TGTGCCAGCAGCTTAGCGGTGGTCGGCACTGAAGCTTTCTTT. It specifies CASSLAVVGTEAFF.

V gene TRBV16 combines with J gene TRBJ1-1, with 12 bases matching TRBD1. Trimming at V came to 0 bases and at J to 10 bases, leaving 9 bases not matched to a gene. This CDR3 has 16 residues. Germline V CDR1 and CDR2: KGHSY, FQNENV. For the CDR3, the DNA is TGTGCCAGCAGCCAATCTATCGGGACAGGGGGCGTCGGAGCTTTCTTT. Its protein is CASSQSIGTGGVGAFF. The variable domain in full, completed from reference TRBV16 and TRBJ1-1, reads GEEVAQTPKHLVRGEGQKAKLYCAPIKGHSYVFWYQQVLKNEFKFLISFQNENVFDETGMPKERFSAKCLPNSPCSLEIQATKLEDSAVYFCASSQSIGTGGVGAFFGQGTRLTVV.

The gene calls are TRBV5-4 and TRBJ2-3, with 7 bases that match TRBD2. Per germline, CDR1 SGHNT and CDR2 YYREEE (reference sequence). The CDR3 runs 16 residues. V was clipped by 1 base and J by 2 bases; unmatched bases: 7. The CDR3 reads CASSLRGGGNTDTQYF. CDR3 sequence (DNA): TGTGCCAGCAGCTTGCGGGGCGGGGGTAACACAGATACGCAGTATTTT.

This clonotype came up many times. CDR3: CSGAKGARTDTQYF. The CDR3 DNA follows: TGCAGTGGGGCCAAGGGGGCGCGCACAGATACGCAGTATTTT. The rearrangement uses TRBV20-1 and TRBJ2-3; the match to TRBD1 covers 7 bases. Germline CDR1 is DFQATT and CDR2 is SNEGSKA (reference sequence). The junction had 8 bases not matched to a gene; V was cut back by 7 bases and J by 1 base. CDR3 length: 14 amino acids.

This chain joins TRBV7-2 and TRBJ1-1, with unresolved D. Trimming cost V 2 bases and J 6 bases, with 7 bases left between them. The CDR3 sequence is 12 residues long. The V gene's germline CDR1 is SGHTA and CDR2 FQGNSA. In DNA form, the CDR3 reads TGTGCCAGCAGCTTATATTTCTCTGAAGCTTTCTTT. This codes for CASSLYFSEAFF.

This chain joins TRBV4-2 and TRBJ1-6; possibly TRBD1 for D (5 bases). There are 16 residues in the CDR3. From germline, CDR1 is LGHNA and CDR2 YNFKEQ. Trimming cost V 2 bases and J 9 bases, with 17 bases left between them. The CDR3 DNA sequence: TGTGCCAGCAGCCAACCCCCAGGGCAGGCGGGTTCACCCCTCCACTTT. Its protein is CASSQPPGQAGSPLHF.

This clonotype was seen a few times. The chain has TRBV20-1 and TRBJ1-5; possibly TRBD1 for D (5 bases). CDR3 length: 13 amino acids. Trimming removed 6 bases from V and 0 bases from J, with 9 bases in between. Germline CDR1 reads DFQATT; CDR2 reads SNEGSKA (reference sequence). The CDR3 protein is CSACRDSNQPQHF. DNA for the CDR3: TGCAGTGCGTGCAGGGATAGCAATCAGCCCCAGCATTTT.

This clonotype has only a few counts. The genes are TRBV6-5 and TRBJ2-4; D unclear. Germline lookup yields CDR1 MNHEY and CDR2 SVGAGI. The V end lost 0 bases, the J end lost 0 bases, and 12 bases lay between the germline ends. The CDR3 is 17 residues long. The CDR3 sequence: CASSYSRAGLAKNIQYF. The DNA for the CDR3 is TGTGCCAGCAGTTACTCACGGGCCGGTTTAGCCAAAAACATTCAGTACTTC.

As to this clonotype: Its ends do not fully match the called genes, so a read error is possible. This chain connects TRBV27 to TRBJ2-7; D possibly uses TRBD1 or TRBD2 (6 bases each). The CDR3 extends over 15 amino acids. Per the germline V gene, CDR1 is MNHEY and CDR2 is SMNVEV (reference sequence). The chain's CDR3 is CSSSARGGTSYEQYF. The DNA for the CDR3 is TGTTCCAGCAGTGCCAGGGGTGGGACTTCCTACGAGCAGTACTTC.

This clonotype was seen more than once but under ten times. The rearrangement links TRBV20-1 to TRBJ2-7, with TRBD1 matching 7 bases. CDR1 is DFQATT, CDR2 SNEGSKA, per germline (reference sequence). The junction had 18 bases not matched to a gene; V was cut back by 6 bases and J by 7 bases. This CDR3 spans 15 amino acids. CDR3 DNA sequence: TGCAGTGCCTACGGGACAGACCACCTCGGTTATGAGCAGTACGTC. It is translated as CSAYGTDHLGYEQYV.

The chain carries TRBV11-1 and TRBJ2-3, with 14 bases aligning to TRBD2. The ends lost 7 bases at V and 5 bases at J; junction bases unmatched: 5. Germline lookup yields CDR1 SGHAT and CDR2 FQDESV (reference sequence). This CDR3 contains 15 residues. CDR3 sequence (DNA): TGTGCCAGCACCACCGGGACTAGCGGGGGAGATACGCAGTATTTT. It specifies CASTTGTSGGDTQYF. The variable domain in full, with the rest retrieved from reference TRBV11-1 and TRBJ2-3, is EAEVAQSPRYKITEKSQAVAFWCDPISGHATLYWYRQILGQGPELLVQFQDESVVDDSQLPKDRFSAERLKGVDSTLKIQPAELGDSAMYLCASTTGTSGGDTQYFGPGTRLTVL.

This chain connects TRBV28 to TRBJ2-2, with 7 bases aligning to TRBD1. Germline V lookup: CDR1 MDHEN, CDR2 SYDVKM. The CDR3 length is 16 residues. V was pared by 0 bases and J by 6 bases, with 7 bases of the junction left unmatched. The CDR3 region has the DNA TGTGCCAGCAGTTTATGGGGCAGGGGGATCGCCGGGGAGCTGTTTTTT. Its protein is CASSLWGRGIAGELFF. The full variable domain, its missing parts supplied by reference TRBV28 and TRBJ2-2, is DVKVTQSSRYLVKRTGEKVFLECVQDMDHENMFWYRQDPGLGLRLIYFSYDVKMKEKGDIPEGYSVSREKKERFSLILESASTNQTSMYLCASSLWGRGIAGELFFGEGSRLTVL.

The chain uses TRBV5-1 and TRBJ1-4; a weak D match, TRBD1 (5 bases). Trimming left V 1 base short and J 2 bases short, with 12 bases between. Germline V gene data show CDR1 as SGHRS and CDR2 as YFSETQ. The CDR3 sequence is 16 residues long. The CDR3 region is CASSLPDTATNEKLFF. CDR3 DNA sequence: TGCGCCAGCAGCTTGCCGGACACCGCGACTAATGAAAAACTGTTTTTT.

The rearrangement uses TRBV28 and TRBJ2-7, with D possibly TRBD1 on 6 matching bases. The CDR3 sequence is 14 residues long. Trimming cost V 5 bases and J 5 bases, with 16 bases left between them. CDR1 MDHEN and CDR2 SYDVKM come from the germline V gene. The DNA of the CDR3 is TGTGCCAGCAGTCCACAGGGCCCACCCCACGAGCAGTACGTC. Translating it yields CASSPQGPPHEQYV.

This clonotype was counted between two and nine times. V is TRBV24-1 and J is TRBJ2-3; 9 nucleotides agree with TRBD1. V lost 4 bases and J lost 2; bases outside the gene matches: 6. Germline-derived CDR1 and CDR2 are KGHDR and SFDVKD. The CDR3 is 16 residues long. The CDR3 DNA sequence: TGTGCCACCAGTGAAACCGGGACAGGGAACACAGATACGCAGTATTTT. The encoded protein is CATSETGTGNTDTQYF.

V and J are TRBV12-3 or TRBV12-4 and TRBJ1-4; 8 positions match TRBD1. The V gene end was trimmed by 6 bases and the J gene end by 5 bases; junction bases not matched to a gene: 5. This CDR3 is built from 14 residues. This CDR3 reads CASRETGVNEKLFF. CDR3 in DNA: TGTGCCAGCAGGGAGACAGGGGTCAATGAAAAACTGTTTTTT.

The chain joins TRBV20-1 to TRBJ2-5; 9 nucleotides agree with TRBD2. CDR1 is DFQATT, CDR2 SNEGSKA, per germline (reference sequence). The CDR3 length is 13 residues. The chain's CDR3 is CSKGRGGQETQYF. CDR3 bases: TGCAGCAAAGGGCGGGGGGGCCAAGAGACCCAGTACTTC.

This clonotype was seen at least ten times. The J gene is TRBJ1-1, the V gene TRBV12-3 or TRBV12-4; D is ambiguous. This CDR3 spans 13 amino acids. V was clipped by 7 bases and J by 1 base, with 10 bases between them. CDR3 sequence reads: CASTLLGNTEAFF. CDR3 in DNA: TGTGCCAGCACCCTTCTGGGGAACACTGAAGCTTTCTTT.

The J gene is TRBJ1-1, the V gene TRBV3-1; 7 bases are a match to TRBD1. The V segment lost 4 bases and the J segment 4 bases; nucleotides outside the gene matches: 3. The CDR3 totals 13 residues. Germline V lookup: CDR1 LGHDT, CDR2 YNNKEL (reference sequence). CDR3 in amino acids: CASSPRGGTEAFF. For the CDR3, the DNA is TGTGCCAGCAGCCCCAGGGGGGGCACTGAAGCTTTCTTT.